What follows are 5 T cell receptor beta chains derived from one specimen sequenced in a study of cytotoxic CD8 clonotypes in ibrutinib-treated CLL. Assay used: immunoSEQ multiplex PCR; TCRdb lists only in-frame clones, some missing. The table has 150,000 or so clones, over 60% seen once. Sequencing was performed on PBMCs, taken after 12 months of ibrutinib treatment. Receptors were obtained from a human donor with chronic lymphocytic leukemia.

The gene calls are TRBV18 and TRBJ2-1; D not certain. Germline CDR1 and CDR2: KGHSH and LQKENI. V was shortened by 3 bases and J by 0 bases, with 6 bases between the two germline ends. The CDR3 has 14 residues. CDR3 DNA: TGTGCCAGCTCACCGAGGAGCTCCTACAATGAGCAGTTCTTC. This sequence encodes CASSPRSSYNEQFF.

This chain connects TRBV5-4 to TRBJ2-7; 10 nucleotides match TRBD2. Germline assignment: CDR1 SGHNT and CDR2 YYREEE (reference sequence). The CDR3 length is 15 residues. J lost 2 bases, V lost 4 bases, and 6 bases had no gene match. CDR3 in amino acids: CASSPGLAEAYEQYF. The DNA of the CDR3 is TGTGCCAGCAGCCCAGGACTAGCGGAGGCCTACGAGCAGTACTTC.

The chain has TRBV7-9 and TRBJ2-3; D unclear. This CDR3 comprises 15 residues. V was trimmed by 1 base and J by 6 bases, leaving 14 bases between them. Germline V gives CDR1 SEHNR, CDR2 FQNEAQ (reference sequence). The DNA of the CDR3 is TGTGCCAGCAGCTTAGTATTACAGCAGTTGGATACGCAGTATTTT. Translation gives CASSLVLQQLDTQYF. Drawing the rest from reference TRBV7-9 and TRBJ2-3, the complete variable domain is DTGVSQNPRHKITKRGQNVTFRCDPISEHNRLYWYRQTLGQGPEFLTYFQNEAQLEKSRLLSDRFSAERPKGSFSTLEIQRTEQGDSAMYLCASSLVLQQLDTQYFGPGTRLTVL.

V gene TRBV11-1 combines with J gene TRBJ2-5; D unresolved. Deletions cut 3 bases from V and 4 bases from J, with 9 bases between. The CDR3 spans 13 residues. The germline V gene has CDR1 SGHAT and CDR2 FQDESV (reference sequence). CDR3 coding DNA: TGTGCCAGCAGCTTCCATGGAGTAGAGACCCAGTACTTC. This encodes CASSFHGVETQYF.

The CDR3, as DNA: TGTGCCACCAGCAGAGTGGGGAACTTATACGAGCAGTACTTC. Translated, it gives CATSRVGNLYEQYF. The V call is TRBV15, the J call TRBJ2-7; D uncertain. With 1 base removed from V and 4 bases from J, the gap between germline ends came to 11 bases. The germline CDR1 and CDR2 sequences are LNHNV and YYDKDF (reference sequence). There are 14 residues in the CDR3.